This T cell receptor (beta chain) was obtained from a study of beta chain features in type 1 diabetes. As every portion of the isolated RNA was reverse transcribed, the sequencing read expressed TCRB transcripts. Only in-frame clones appear in the TCRdb table, and some are missing; sequencing was by immunoSEQ multiplex PCR. The sample has about half a million clones, roughly 10% seen once. There are a few counts of this clone. Purity exceeded 98% in all sorted populations. Per germline, CDR1 LGHNT and CDR2 FRNRAP. Trimming pared 6 bases from V and 0 bases from J, leaving 21 bases between. The CDR3 loop spans 19 amino acids.

The V and J genes are TRBV12-5 and TRBJ2-6; D gene unclear. The receptor's source is a woman aged 18-29 years in good health. The sequencing sample was made of naive CD4+ T cells from blood. The CDR3 region has the DNA TGTGCTAGTGGCCAGACCGATAAACTGATTTCCTCTGGGGCCAACGTCCTGACTTTC. The encoded protein is CASGQTDKLISSGANVLTF.